The 4 T cell receptor beta chains presented below share a single source sample, sequenced in a study of shared clonotypes between healthy human individuals. Produced via immunoSEQ multiplex PCR; TCRdb's table is partial and in-frame only. Here the sample spans 1.4 million to 1.5 million clones, around 95% being singletons. Sequenced input: naive CD4+ T cells sorted from blood. Subset here: CD45RA+ positively selected. Source of these receptors: a man aged 30 to 39 in good health.

This chain joins TRBV11-2 and TRBJ2-3; D is perhaps TRBD2 (6 bases). Trimming pared 3 bases from V and 0 bases from J, leaving 22 bases between. CDR1 and CDR2 from the germline V gene are SGHAT and FQNNGV. This CDR3 has 19 amino acids. CDR3 sequence reads: CASSFAAGKGYTSTDTQYF. In DNA, the CDR3 is TGTGCCAGCAGCTTCGCGGCGGGGAAGGGATATACTAGCACAGATACGCAGTATTTT.

This clone was seen only once. The rearrangement uses TRBV14 and TRBJ2-3; the match to TRBD2 covers 7 bases. CDR1 and CDR2 from the germline V gene are SGHDN and FVKESK. This CDR3 is built from 19 residues. V was clipped by 5 bases and J by 6 bases; unmatched bases: 23. The CDR3 reads CASSRSGRAEDSSFDTQYF. In nucleotides, the CDR3 is TGTGCCAGCAGCAGGTCGGGGAGGGCCGAGGATAGTAGCTTTGATACGCAGTATTTT.

V usage is TRBV18 and J usage is TRBJ2-6; 8 nucleotides agree with TRBD2. CDR1 KGHSH and CDR2 LQKENI come from the germline V gene. CDR3 size: 18 residues. V gave up 3 bases and J gave up 0 bases; unmatched junction bases: 7. The CDR3 DNA follows: TGTGCCAGCTCACCGGGTAGCGGGGAGTCCTCTGGGGCCAACGTCCTGACTTTC. This translates into CASSPGSGESSGANVLTF.

This chain connects TRBV7-9 to TRBJ2-3; 7 bases align to TRBD2. The CDR3 loop spans 15 amino acids. J was trimmed by 3 bases and V by 3 bases; bases with no gene match: 6. CDR1 and CDR2 from the germline V gene are SEHNR and FQNEAQ (reference sequence). The CDR3 sequence is CASSLLADATDTQYF. The CDR3 nucleotides are TGTGCCAGCAGCTTGCTAGCGGACGCTACAGATACGCAGTATTTT.